This TCR beta chain came from a study of neoadjuvant anti-PD-1 for oral cavity cancer. From germline, CDR1 is SEHNR and CDR2 FQNEAQ (reference sequence). Trimming left V 1 base short and J 4 bases short, with 10 bases between. This CDR3 region has 14 residues. The repertoire was sequenced with immunoSEQ multiplex PCR; TCRdb's copy has only in-frame clones and lacks some. The sample yields under 85,000 clones, approximately 80% seen once. Material: PBMCs, obtained before nivolumab (anti-PD-1) treatment. The rearrangement joins TRBV7-9 to TRBJ1-1; possible D gene TRBD1, 5 bases. The source of this sequence is a person aged 35-79 years with oral cavity squamous cell carcinoma. For the CDR3, the DNA is TGTGCCAGCAGCTTAGAGGTCAGGGTCACTGAAGCTTTCTTT. Its protein is CASSLEVRVTEAFF.